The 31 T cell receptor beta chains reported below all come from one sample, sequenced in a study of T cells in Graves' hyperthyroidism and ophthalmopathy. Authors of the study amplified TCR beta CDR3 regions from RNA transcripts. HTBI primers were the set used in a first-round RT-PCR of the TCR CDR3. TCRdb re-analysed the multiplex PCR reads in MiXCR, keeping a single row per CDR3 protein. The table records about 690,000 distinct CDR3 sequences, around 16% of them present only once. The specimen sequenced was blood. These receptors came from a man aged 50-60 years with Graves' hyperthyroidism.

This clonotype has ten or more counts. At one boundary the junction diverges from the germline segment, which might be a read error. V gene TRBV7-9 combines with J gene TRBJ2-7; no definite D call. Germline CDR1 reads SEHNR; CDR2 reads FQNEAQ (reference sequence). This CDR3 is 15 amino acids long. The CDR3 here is CASSLDAWVSYERYF. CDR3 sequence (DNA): TGTGCCAGCAGCTTAGATGCTTGGGTATCCTACGAGCGGTACTTC.

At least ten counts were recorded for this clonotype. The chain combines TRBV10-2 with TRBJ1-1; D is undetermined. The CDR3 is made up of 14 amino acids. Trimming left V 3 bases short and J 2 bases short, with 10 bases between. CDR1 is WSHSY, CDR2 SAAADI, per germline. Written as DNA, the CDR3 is TGCGCCAGCAGTGACCCTCAGGCCAACACTGAAGCTTTCTTT. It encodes CASSDPQANTEAFF.

In DNA, the CDR3 is TGTGCCAGCAGTGATAGCGGGCTAGCGGGCTGGGACATTCAGTACTTC. This translates into CASSDSGLAGWDIQYF. The chain has TRBV2 and TRBJ2-4, with 8 bases that match TRBD2. The V segment lost 3 bases and the J segment 8 bases; nucleotides outside the gene matches: 12. From germline, CDR1 is SNHLY and CDR2 FYNNEI. This CDR3 has 16 amino acids.

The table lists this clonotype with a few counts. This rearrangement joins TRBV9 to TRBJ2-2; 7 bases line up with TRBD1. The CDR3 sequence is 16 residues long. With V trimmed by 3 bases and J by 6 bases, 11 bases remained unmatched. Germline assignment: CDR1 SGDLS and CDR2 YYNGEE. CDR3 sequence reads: CASSGQFDRVPGELFF. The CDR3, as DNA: TGTGCCAGCAGCGGCCAGTTTGACAGGGTCCCCGGGGAGCTGTTTTTT.

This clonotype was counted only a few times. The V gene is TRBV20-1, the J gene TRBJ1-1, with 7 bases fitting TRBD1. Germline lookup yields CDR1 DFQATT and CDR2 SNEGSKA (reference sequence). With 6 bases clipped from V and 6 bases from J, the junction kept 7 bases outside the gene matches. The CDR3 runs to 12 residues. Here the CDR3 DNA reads TGCAGTGCACCTAGACAGGGTGCTGAAGCTTTCTTT. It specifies CSAPRQGAEAFF.

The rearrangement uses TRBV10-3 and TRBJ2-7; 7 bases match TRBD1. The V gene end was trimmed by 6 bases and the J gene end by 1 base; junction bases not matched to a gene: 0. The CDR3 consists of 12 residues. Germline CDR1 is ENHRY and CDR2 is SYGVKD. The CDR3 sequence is CAIRTGSYEQYF. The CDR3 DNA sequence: TGTGCCATCAGGACAGGGTCCTACGAGCAGTACTTC.

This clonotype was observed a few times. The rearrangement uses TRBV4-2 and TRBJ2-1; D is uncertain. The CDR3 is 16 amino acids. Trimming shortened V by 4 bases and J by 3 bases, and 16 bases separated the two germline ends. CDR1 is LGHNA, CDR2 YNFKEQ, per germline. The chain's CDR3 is CASSPRANLGYNEQFF. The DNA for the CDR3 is TGTGCCAGCAGCCCCCGGGCGAATCTCGGCTACAATGAGCAGTTCTTC.

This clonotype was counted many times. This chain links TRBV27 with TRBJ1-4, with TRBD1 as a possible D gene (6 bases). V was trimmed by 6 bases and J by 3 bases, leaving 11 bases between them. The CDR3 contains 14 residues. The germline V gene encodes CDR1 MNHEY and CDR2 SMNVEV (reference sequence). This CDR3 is CASSYRDSNEKLFF. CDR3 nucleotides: TGTGCCAGCAGCTACAGGGATTCTAATGAAAAACTGTTTTTT.

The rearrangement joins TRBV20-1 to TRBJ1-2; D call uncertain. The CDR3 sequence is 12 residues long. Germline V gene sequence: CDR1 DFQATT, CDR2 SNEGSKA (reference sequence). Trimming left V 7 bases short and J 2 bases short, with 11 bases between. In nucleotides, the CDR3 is TGCAGTGTGGTAGCACCCAACTATGGCTACACCTTC. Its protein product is CSVVAPNYGYTF.

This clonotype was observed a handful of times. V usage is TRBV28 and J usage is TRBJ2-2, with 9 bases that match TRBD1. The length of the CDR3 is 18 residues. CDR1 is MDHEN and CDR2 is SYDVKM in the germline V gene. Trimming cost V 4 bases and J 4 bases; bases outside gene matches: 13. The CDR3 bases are TGTGCCAGCAGTTCCATCGTTTACAGGGGGCTCGGCACCGGGGAGCTGTTTTTT. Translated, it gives CASSSIVYRGLGTGELFF.

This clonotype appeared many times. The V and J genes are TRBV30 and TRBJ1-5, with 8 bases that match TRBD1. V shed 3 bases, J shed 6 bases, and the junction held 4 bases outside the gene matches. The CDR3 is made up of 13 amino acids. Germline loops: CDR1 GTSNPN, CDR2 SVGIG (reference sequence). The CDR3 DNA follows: TGTGCCTGGAGCCCAGGGGGCAGTCAGCCCCAGCATTTT. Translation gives CAWSPGGSQPQHF.

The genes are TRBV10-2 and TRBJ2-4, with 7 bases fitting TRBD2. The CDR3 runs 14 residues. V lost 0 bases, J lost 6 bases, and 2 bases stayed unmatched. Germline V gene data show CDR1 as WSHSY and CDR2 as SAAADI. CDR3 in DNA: TGCGCCAGCAGTGAGTCGGGAGGGGCAAACATTCAGTACTTC. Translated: CASSESGGANIQYF.

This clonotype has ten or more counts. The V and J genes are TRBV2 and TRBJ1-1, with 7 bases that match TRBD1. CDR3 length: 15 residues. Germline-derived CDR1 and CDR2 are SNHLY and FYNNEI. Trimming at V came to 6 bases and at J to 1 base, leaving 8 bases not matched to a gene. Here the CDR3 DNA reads TGTGCCAGCAGAGAAAGAGGGGGCGCGAACACTGAAGCTTTCTTT. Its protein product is CASRERGGANTEAFF. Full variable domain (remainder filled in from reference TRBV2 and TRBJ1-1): EPEVTQTPSHQVTQMGQEVILRCVPISNHLYFYWYRQILGQKVEFLVSFYNNEISEKSEIFDDQFSVERPDGSNFTLKIRSTKLEDSAMYFCASRERGGANTEAFFGQGTRLTVV.

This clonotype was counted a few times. The CDR3, as DNA: TGTGCCAGCAGGGTACCTTTGACAGGGACCGGGGAGCTGTTTTTT. This sequence encodes CASRVPLTGTGELFF. The chain has TRBV28 and TRBJ2-2; TRBD1 aligns across 7 bases. The CDR3 totals 15 residues. The V gene end was trimmed by 6 bases and the J gene end by 5 bases; junction bases not matched to a gene: 9. Germline values: CDR1 MDHEN, CDR2 SYDVKM.

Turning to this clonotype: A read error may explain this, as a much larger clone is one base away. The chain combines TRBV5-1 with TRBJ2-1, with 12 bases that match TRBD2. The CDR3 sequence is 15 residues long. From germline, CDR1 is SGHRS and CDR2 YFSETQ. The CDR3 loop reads CASRFLAGGPYEQLF. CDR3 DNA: TGCGCCAGCAGGTTCCTAGCGGGAGGGCCCTATGAGCAGCTCTTC. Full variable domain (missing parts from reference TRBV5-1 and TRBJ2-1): KAGVTQTPRYLIKTRGQQVTLSCSPISGHRSVSWYQQTPGQGLQFLFEYFSETQRNKGNFPGRFSGRQFSNSRSEMNVSTLELGDSALYLCASRFLAGGPYEQLFGPGTRLTVL.

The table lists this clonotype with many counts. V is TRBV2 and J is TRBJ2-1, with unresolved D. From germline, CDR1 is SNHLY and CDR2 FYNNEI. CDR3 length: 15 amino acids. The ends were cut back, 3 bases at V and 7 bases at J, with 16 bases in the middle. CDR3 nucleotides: TGTGCCAGCAGTGATGAGCCTTACCCGTCAAATGAGCAGTTCTTC. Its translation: CASSDEPYPSNEQFF. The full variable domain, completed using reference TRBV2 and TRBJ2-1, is EPEVTQTPSHQVTQMGQEVILRCVPISNHLYFYWYRQILGQKVEFLVSFYNNEISEKSEIFDDQFSVERPDGSNFTLKIRSTKLEDSAMYFCASSDEPYPSNEQFFGPGTRLTVL.

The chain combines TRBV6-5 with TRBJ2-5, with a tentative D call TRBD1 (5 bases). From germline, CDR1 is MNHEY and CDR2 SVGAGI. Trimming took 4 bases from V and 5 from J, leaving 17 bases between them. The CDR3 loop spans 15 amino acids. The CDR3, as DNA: TGTGCCAGCAGTTCCTCAGGGCGGTGGGCCGAGACCCAGTACTTC. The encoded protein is CASSSSGRWAETQYF.

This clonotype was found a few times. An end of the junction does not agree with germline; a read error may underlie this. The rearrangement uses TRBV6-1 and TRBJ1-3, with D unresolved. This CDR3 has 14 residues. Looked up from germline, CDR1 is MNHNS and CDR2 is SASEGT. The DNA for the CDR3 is TGTGCCAGCAGTGAGCCACACTCTGGAAACGCCATATATTTT. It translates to CASSEPHSGNAIYF.

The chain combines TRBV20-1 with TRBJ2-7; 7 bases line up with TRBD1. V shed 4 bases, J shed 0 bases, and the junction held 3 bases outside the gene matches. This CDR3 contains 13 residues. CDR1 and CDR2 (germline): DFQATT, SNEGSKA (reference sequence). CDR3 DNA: TGCAGTGCTACCCGGGACAGCTCCTACGAGCAGTACTTC. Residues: CSATRDSSYEQYF.

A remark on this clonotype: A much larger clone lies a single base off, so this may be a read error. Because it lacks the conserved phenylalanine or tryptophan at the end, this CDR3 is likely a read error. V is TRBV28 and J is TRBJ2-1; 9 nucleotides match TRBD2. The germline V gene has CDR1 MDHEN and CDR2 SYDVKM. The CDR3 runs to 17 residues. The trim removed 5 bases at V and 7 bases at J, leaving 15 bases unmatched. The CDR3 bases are TGTGCCAGCAGTCTAGCCGGGCGGGAGGGAAGGGGTAATGAGCAGTTCTCC. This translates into CASSLAGREGRGNEQFS.

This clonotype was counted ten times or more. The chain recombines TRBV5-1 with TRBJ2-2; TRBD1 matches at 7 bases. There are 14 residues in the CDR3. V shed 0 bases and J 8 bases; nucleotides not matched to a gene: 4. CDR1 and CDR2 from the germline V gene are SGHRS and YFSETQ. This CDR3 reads CASSLEGGLGELFF. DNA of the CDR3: TGCGCCAGCAGCTTGGAAGGGGGCCTAGGGGAGCTGTTTTTT.

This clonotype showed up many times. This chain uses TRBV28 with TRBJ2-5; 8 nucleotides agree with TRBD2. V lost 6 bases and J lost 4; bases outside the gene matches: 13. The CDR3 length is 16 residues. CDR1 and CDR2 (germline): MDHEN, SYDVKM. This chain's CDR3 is CASRGSVAGGGETQYF. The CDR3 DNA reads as TGTGCCAGCAGAGGATCTGTCGCGGGAGGCGGAGAGACCCAGTACTTC.

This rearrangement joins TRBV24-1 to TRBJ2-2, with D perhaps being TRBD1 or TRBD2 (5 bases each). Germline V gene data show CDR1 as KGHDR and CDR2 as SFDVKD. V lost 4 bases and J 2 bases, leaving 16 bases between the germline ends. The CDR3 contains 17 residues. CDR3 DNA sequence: TGTGCCACCAGTGAAGTAGCCGGGACCCTTAACACCGGGGAGCTGTTTTTT. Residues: CATSEVAGTLNTGELFF.

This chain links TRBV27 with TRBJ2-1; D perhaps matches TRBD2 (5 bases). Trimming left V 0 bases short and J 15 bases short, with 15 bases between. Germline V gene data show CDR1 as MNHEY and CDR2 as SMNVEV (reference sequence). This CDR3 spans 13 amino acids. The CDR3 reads CASSLSSSASSFF. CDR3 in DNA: TGTGCCAGCAGTTTATCGAGTAGCGCTAGTTCGTTCTTC.

Written as DNA, the CDR3 is TGCGCCAGCAGCTTCGCGACTGGGGACTTGGTGACCCAGTACTTC. It encodes CASSFATGDLVTQYF. The chain carries TRBV5-1 and TRBJ2-5; maybe TRBD2 (6 bases). CDR3 length: 15 amino acids. Per germline, CDR1 SGHRS and CDR2 YFSETQ. With 2 bases removed from V and 7 bases from J, the gap between germline ends came to 18 bases.

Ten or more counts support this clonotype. CDR3 protein: CASSVVPSGSTHEQYF. CDR3 DNA sequence: TGTGCCAGCAGCGTAGTCCCTAGCGGGAGTACCCACGAGCAGTACTTC. The chain carries TRBV9 and TRBJ2-7, with 10 bases aligning to TRBD2. V gave up 0 bases and J gave up 5 bases; unmatched junction bases: 8. In germline, CDR1 is SGDLS, CDR2 YYNGEE. The CDR3 is 16 residues long.

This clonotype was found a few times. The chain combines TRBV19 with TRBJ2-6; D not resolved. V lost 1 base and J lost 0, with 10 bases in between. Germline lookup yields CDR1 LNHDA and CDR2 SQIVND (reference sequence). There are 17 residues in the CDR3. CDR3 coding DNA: TGTGCCAGTAGTATAGTAGGCAGACCCTCTGGGGCCAACGTCCTGACTTTC. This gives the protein CASSIVGRPSGANVLTF.

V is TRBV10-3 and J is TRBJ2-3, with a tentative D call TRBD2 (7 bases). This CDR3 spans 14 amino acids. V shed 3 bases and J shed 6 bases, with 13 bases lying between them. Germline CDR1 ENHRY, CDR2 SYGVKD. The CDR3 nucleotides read TGTGCCATCAGTGAAGGGGGGGTGGGGGATACGCAGTATTTT. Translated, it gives CAISEGGVGDTQYF.

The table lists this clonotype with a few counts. The DNA of the CDR3 is TGCAGTGCCCAGACAGGGGAGATCAATCAGCCCCAGCATTTT. Amino acid sequence: CSAQTGEINQPQHF. V is TRBV20-1 and J is TRBJ1-5; the match to TRBD1 covers 8 bases. The V segment lost 6 bases and the J segment 3 bases; nucleotides outside the gene matches: 7. Germline-derived CDR1 and CDR2 are DFQATT and SNEGSKA (reference sequence). CDR3 size: 14 residues.

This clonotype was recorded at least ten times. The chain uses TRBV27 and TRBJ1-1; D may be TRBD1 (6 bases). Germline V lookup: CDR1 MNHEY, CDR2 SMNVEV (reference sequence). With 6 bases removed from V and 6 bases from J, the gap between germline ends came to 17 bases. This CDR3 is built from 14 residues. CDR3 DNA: TGTGCCAGCAGGCTCTCCGGGACACACCCTGAAGCTTTCTTT. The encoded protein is CASRLSGTHPEAFF.

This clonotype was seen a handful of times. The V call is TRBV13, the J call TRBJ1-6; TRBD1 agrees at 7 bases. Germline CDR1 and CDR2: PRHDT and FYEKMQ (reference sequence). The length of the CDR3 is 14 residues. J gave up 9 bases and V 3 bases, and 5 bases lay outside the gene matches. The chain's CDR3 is CASSFTGDGSPLHF. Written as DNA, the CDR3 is TGTGCCAGCAGCTTTACAGGGGATGGTTCACCCCTCCACTTT. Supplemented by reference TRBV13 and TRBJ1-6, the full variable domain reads AAGVIQSPRHLIKEKRETATLKCYPIPRHDTVYWYQQGPGQDPQFLISFYEKMQSDKGSIPDRFSAQQFSDYHSELNMSSLELGDSALYFCASSFTGDGSPLHFGNGTRLTVT.